This TCR beta chain was profiled in a study of CD8 T cells in ankylosing spondylitis. Study-level results: A TCR beta motif of under 10 highly homologous variants appeared characteristic of ankylosing spondylitis blood.

This CDR3 spans 16 amino acids. The J segment lost 6 bases and the V segment lost 4 bases, leaving 6 bases of the junction unmatched. Looked up from germline, CDR1 is LGHDT and CDR2 is YNNKEL (reference sequence). This clonotype appeared a few times. Antigen: not known. In TCRdb, the 5' RACE reads were re-called with MiXCR into one record per CDR3 protein. The sample has about 540,000 distinct CDR3 sequences, 12% seen once. The chain combines TRBV3-1 with TRBJ2-1; 13 bases are a match to TRBD2. The sequenced sample was blood, either unsorted or a sorted T cell fraction (not recorded which). The receptor's source is a male donor with ankylosing spondylitis. Written as DNA, the CDR3 is TGTGCCAGCAGCCCAGAACTAGCGGGAGGGACCAATGAGCAGTTCTTC. Amino acids: CASSPELAGGTNEQFF.